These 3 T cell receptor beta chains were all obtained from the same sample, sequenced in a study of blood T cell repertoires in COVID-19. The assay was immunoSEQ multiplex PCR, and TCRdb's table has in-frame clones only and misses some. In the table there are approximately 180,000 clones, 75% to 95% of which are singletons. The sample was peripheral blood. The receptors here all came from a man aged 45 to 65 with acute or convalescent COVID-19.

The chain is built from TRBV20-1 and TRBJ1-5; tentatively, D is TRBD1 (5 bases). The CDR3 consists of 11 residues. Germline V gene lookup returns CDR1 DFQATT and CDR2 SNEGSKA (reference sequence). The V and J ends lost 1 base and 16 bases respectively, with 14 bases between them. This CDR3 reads CSARARGVSHF. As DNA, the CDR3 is TGCAGTGCTAGAGCCCGGGGGGTTTCACATTTT.

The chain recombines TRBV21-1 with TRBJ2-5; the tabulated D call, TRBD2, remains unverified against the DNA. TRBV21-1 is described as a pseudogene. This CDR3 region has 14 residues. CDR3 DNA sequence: TGTGCCAGCAACCCCGCGGGACGGGATCTGACCCAGTACTTC. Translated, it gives CASNPAGRDLTQYF.

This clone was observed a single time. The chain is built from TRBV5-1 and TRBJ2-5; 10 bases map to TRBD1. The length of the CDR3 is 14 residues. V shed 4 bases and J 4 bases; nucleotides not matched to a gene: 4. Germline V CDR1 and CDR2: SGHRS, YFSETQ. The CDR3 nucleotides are TGCGCCAGCAGCGCGCGGACAGGGGGAGAGACCCAGTACTTC. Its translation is CASSARTGGETQYF. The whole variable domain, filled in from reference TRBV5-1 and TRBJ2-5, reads KAGVTQTPRYLIKTRGQQVTLSCSPISGHRSVSWYQQTPGQGLQFLFEYFSETQRNKGNFPGRFSGRQFSNSRSEMNVSTLELGDSALYLCASSARTGGETQYFGPGTRLLVL.